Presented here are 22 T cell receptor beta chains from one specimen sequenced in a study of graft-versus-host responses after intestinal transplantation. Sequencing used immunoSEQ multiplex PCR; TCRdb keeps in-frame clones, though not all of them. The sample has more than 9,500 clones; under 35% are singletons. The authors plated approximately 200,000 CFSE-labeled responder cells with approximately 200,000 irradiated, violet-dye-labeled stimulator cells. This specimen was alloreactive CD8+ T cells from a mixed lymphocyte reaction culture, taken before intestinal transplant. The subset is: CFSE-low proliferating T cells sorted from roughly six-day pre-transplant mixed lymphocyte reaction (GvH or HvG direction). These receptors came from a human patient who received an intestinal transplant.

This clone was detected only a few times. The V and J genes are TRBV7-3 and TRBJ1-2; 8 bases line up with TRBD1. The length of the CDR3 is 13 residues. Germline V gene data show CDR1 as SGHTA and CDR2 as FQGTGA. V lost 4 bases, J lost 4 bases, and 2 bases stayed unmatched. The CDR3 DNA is TGTGCCAGCAGCTCAGGACAGGGCTATGGCTACACCTTC. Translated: CASSSGQGYGYTF.

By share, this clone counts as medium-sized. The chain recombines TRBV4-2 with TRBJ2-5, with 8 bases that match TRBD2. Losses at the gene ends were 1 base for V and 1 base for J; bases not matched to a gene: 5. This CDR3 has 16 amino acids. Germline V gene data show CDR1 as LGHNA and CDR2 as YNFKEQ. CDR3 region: CASSQASGGGQETQYF. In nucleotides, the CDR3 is TGTGCCAGCAGCCAAGCATCCGGGGGGGGCCAAGAGACCCAGTACTTC.

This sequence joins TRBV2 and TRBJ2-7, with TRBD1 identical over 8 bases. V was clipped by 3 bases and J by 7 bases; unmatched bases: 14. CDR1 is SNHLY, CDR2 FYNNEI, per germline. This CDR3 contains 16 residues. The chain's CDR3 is CASSDGQGTLVWEQYF. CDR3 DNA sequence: TGTGCCAGCAGTGACGGACAGGGTACCTTGGTTTGGGAGCAGTACTTC.

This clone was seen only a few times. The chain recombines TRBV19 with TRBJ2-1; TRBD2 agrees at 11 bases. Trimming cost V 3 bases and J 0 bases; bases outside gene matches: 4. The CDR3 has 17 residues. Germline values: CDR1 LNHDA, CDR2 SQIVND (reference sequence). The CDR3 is CASSIASGGSSYNEQFF. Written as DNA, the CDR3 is TGTGCCAGTAGTATTGCTAGCGGGGGGAGCTCCTACAATGAGCAGTTCTTC.

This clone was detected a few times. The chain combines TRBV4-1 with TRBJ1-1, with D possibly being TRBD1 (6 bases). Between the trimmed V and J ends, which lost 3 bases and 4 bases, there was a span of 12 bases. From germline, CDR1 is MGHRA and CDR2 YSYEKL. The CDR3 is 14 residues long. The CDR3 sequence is CASSHNEGGTEAFF. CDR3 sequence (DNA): TGCGCCAGCAGCCACAACGAAGGGGGCACTGAAGCTTTCTTT.

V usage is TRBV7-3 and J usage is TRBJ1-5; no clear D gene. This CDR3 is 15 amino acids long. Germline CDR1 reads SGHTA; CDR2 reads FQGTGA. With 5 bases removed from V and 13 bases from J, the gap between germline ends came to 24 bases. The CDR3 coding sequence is TGTGCCAGCAGCGTATTTAACGGTGGGAGGATGCGTCAGCATTTT. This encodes CASSVFNGGRMRQHF.

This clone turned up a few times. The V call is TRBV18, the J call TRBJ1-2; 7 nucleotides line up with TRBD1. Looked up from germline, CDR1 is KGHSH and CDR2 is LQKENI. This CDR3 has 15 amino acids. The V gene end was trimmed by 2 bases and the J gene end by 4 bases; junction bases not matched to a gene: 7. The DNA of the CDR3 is TGTGCCAGCTCACCAGACGTCAGGGGGTCCTATGGCTACACCTTC. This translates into CASSPDVRGSYGYTF. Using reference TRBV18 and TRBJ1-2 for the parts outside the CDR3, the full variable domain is NAGVMQNPRHLVRRRGQEARLRCSPMKGHSHVYWYRQLPEEGLKFMVYLQKENIIDESGMPKERFSAEFPKEGPSILRIQQVVRGDSAAYFCASSPDVRGSYGYTFGSGTRLTVV.

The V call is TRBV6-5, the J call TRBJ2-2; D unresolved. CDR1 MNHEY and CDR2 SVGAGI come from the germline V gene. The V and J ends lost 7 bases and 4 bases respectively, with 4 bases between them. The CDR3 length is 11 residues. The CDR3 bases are TGTGCCAGCACCTCCACCGGGGAGCTGTTTTTT. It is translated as CASTSTGELFF.

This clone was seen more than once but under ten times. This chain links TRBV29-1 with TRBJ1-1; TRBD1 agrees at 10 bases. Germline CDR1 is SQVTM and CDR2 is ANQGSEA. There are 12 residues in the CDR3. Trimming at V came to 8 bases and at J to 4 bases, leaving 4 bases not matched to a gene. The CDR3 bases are TGCAGCAGCAGGACAGGGGGCACTGAAGCTTTCTTT. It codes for CSSRTGGTEAFF.

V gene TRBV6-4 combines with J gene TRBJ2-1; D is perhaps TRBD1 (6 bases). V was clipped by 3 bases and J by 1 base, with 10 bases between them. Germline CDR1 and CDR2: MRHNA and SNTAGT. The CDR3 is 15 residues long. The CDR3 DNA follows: TGTGCCAGCAGTGAGGACAGTGGGTCCTACAATGAGCAGTTCTTC. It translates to CASSEDSGSYNEQFF.

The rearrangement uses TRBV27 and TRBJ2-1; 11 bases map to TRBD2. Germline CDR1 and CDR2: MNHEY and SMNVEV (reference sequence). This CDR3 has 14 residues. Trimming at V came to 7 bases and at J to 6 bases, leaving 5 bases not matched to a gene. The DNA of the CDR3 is TGTGCCAGCAAGTGGCTAGCGGGGGGCAATGAGCAGTTCTTC. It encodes CASKWLAGGNEQFF.

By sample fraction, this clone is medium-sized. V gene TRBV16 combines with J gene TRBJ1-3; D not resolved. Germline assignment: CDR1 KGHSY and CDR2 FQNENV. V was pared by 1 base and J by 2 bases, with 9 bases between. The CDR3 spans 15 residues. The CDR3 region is CASSQLAGPGNTIYF. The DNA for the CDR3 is TGTGCCAGCAGCCAATTGGCGGGTCCTGGAAACACCATATATTTT.

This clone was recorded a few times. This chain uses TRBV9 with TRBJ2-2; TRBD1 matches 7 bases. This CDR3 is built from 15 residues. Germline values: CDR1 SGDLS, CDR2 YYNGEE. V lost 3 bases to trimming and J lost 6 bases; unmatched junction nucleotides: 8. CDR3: CASSAGTVAAGELFF. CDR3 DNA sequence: TGTGCCAGCAGCGCGGGGACAGTAGCCGCCGGGGAGCTGTTTTTT.

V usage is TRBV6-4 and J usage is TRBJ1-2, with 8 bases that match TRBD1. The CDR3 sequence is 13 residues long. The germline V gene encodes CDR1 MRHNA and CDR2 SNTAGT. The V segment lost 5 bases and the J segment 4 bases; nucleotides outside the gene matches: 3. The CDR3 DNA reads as TGTGCCAGCAGTTCGGACAGGGTCTATGGCTACACCTTC. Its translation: CASSSDRVYGYTF.

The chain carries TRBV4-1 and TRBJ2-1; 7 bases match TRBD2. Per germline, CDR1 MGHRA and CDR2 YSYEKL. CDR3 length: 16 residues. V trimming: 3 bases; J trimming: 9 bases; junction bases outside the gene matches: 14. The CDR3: CASSQVTGLVGGEQFF. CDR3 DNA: TGCGCCAGCAGCCAGGTGACCGGACTAGTTGGGGGTGAGCAGTTCTTC.

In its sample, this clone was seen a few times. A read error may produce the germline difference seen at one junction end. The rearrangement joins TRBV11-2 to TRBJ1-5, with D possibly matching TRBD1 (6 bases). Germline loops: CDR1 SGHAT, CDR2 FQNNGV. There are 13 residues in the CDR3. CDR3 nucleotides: TGTGCCAGCAGCTTAGGGCTTGAGACAGGAGAGATATTT. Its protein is CASSLGLETGEIF.

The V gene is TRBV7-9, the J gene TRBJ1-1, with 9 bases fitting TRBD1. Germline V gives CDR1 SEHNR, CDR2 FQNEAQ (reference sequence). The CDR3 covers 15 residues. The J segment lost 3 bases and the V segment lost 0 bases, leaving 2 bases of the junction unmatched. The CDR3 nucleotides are TGTGCCAGCAGCTTAGCACAGGGGGCGGACACTGAAGCTTTCTTT. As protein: CASSLAQGADTEAFF.

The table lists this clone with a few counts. CDR3 in DNA: TGTGCCAGCAGCCCCGGTTATACTGTGAACACTGAAGCTTTCTTT. It translates to CASSPGYTVNTEAFF. The chain couples TRBV4-2 to TRBJ1-1; D not resolved. Trimming removed 4 bases from V and 0 bases from J, with 12 bases in between. The CDR3 is made up of 15 amino acids. CDR1 is LGHNA, CDR2 YNFKEQ, per germline.

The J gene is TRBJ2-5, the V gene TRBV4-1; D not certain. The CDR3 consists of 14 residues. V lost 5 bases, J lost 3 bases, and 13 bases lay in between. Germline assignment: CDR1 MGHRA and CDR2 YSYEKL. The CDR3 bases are TGCGCCAGCAGCGAGCGACTGGGTAAAGAGACCCAGTACTTC. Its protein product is CASSERLGKETQYF.

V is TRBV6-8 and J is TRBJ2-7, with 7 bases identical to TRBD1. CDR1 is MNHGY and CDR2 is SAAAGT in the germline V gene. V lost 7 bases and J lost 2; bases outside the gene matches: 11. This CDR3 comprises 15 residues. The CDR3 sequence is CASNPPGQPTYEQYF. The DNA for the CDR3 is TGTGCCAGCAACCCCCCGGGACAGCCAACCTACGAGCAGTACTTC.

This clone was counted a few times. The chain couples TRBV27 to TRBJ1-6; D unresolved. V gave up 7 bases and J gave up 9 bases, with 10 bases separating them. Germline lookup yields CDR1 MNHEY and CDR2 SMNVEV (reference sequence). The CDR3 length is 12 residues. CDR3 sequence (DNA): TGTGCCAGCAAGCACCCTCTTTCACCCCTCCACTTT. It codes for CASKHPLSPLHF.

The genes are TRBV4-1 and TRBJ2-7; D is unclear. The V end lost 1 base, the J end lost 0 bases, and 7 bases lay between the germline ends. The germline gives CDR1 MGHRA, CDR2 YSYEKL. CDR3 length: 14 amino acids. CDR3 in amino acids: CASSQVLSSYEQYF. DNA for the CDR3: TGCGCCAGCAGCCAAGTTCTTAGCTCCTACGAGCAGTACTTC.